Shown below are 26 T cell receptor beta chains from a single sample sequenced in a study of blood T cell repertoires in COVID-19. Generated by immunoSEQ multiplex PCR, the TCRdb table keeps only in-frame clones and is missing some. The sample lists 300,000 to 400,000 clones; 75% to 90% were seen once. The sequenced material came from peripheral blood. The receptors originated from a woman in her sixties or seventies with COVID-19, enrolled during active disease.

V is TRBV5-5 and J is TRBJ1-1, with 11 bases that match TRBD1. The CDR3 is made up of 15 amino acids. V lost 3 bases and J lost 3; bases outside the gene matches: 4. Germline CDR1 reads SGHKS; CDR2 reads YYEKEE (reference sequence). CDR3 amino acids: CASSWTGGMDTEAFF. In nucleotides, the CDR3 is TGTGCCAGCAGCTGGACAGGGGGCATGGACACTGAAGCTTTCTTT.

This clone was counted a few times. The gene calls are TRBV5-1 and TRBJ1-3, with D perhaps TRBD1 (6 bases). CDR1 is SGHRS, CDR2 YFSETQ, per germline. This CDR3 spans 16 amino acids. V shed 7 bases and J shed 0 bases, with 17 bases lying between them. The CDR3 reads CASGGAQGSSGNTIYF. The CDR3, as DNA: TGCGCCAGCGGGGGGGCCCAAGGGAGCTCTGGAAACACCATATATTTT. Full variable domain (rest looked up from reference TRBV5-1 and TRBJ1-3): KAGVTQTPRYLIKTRGQQVTLSCSPISGHRSVSWYQQTPGQGLQFLFEYFSETQRNKGNFPGRFSGRQFSNSRSEMNVSTLELGDSALYLCASGGAQGSSGNTIYFGEGSWLTVV.

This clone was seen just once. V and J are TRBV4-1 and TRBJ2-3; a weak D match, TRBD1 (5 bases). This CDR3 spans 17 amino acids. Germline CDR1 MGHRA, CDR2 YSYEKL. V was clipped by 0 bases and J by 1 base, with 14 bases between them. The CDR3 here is CASSQERGASGTDTQYF. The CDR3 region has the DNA TGCGCCAGCAGCCAAGAACGTGGGGCCTCGGGCACAGATACGCAGTATTTT.

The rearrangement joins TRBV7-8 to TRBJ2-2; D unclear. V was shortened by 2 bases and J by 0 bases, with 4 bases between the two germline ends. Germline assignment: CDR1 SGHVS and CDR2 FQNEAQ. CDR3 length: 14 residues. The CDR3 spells CASSLIANTGELFF. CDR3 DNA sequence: TGTGCCAGCAGCTTAATAGCGAACACCGGGGAGCTGTTTTTT. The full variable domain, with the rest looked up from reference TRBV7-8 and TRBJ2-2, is GAGVSQSPRYKVAKRGQDVALRCDPISGHVSLFWYQQALGQGPEFLTYFQNEAQLDKSGLPSDRFFAERPEGSVSTLKIQRTQQEDSAVYLCASSLIANTGELFFGEGSRLTVL.

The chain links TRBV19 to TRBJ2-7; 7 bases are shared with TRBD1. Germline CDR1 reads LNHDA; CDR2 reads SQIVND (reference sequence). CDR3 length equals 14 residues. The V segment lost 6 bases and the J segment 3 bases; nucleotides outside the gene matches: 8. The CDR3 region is CASSLTGDSYEQYF. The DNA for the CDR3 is TGTGCCAGTAGCCTCACAGGGGATAGCTACGAGCAGTACTTC. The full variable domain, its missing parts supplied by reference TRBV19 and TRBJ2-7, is DGGITQSPKYLFRKEGQNVTLSCEQNLNHDAMYWYRQDPGQGLRLIYYSQIVNDFQKGDIAEGYSVSREKKESFPLTVTSAQKNPTAFYLCASSLTGDSYEQYFGPGTRLTVT.

The CDR3 DNA reads as TGTGCCAGCAGTTACCCATCTACCGGGACTAGCGGGACCGGGGAGCTGTTTTTT. Translated, it gives CASSYPSTGTSGTGELFF. The V and J genes are TRBV6-2 or TRBV6-3 and TRBJ2-2, with 12 bases aligning to TRBD2. Germline trimming cut 2 bases from V and 5 bases from J; bases unmatched to any gene: 9. This CDR3 spans 18 amino acids. Germline V gene sequence: CDR1 MNHEY, CDR2 SVGEGT.

The CDR3 is CASSLDRFNTEAFF. The CDR3 bases are TGCGCCAGCAGCTTGGACAGGTTTAACACTGAAGCTTTCTTT. V gene TRBV5-1 combines with J gene TRBJ1-1; D perhaps matches TRBD1 (5 bases). V was pared by 0 bases and J by 2 bases, with 8 bases between. The CDR3 spans 14 residues. Per the germline V gene, CDR1 is SGHRS and CDR2 is YFSETQ.

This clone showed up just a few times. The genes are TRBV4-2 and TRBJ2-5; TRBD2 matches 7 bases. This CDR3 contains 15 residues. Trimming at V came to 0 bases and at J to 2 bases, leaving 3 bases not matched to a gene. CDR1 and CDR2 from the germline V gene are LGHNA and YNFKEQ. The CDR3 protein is CASSQESSGQETQYF. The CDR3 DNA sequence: TGTGCCAGCAGCCAAGAGTCTAGCGGTCAAGAGACCCAGTACTTC.

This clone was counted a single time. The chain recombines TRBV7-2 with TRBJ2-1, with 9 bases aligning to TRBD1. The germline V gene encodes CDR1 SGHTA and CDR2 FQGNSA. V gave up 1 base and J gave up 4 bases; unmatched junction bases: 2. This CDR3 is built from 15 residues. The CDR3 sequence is CASSLGDRDYNEQFF. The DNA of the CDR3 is TGTGCCAGCAGCTTAGGGGACAGGGATTACAATGAGCAGTTCTTC.

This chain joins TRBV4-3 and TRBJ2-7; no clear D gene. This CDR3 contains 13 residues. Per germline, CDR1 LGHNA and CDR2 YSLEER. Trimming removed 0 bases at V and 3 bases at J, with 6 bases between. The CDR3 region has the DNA TGCGCCAGCAGCCAAGATTCCTACTACGAGCAGTACTTC. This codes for CASSQDSYYEQYF.

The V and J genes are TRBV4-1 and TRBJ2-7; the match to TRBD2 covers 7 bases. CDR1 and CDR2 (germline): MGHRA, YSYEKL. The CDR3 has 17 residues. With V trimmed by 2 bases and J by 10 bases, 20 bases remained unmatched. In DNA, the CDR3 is TGCGCCAGCAGCCAACGCCCCCCTGGGGGACTACCAAGTGAACAGTACTTC. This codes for CASSQRPPGGLPSEQYF.

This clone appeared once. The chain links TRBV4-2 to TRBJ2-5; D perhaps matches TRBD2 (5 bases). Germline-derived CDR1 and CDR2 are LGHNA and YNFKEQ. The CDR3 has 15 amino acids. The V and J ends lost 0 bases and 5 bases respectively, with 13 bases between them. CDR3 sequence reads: CASSQDMRVWETQYF. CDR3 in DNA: TGTGCCAGCAGCCAAGATATGAGGGTTTGGGAGACCCAGTACTTC.

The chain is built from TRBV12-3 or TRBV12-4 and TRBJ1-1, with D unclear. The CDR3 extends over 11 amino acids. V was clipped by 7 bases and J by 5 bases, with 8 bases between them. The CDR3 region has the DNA TGTGCCAGCAACGCCGGGACTGAAGCTTTCTTT. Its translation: CASNAGTEAFF.

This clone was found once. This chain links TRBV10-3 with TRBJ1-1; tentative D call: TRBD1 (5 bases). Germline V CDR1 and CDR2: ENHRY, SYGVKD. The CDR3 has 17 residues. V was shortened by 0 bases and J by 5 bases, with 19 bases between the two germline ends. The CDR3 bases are TGTGCCATCAGTGAGTCTAGTTTTGGGGGGGAGGTTACTGAAGCTTTCTTT. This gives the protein CAISESSFGGEVTEAFF.

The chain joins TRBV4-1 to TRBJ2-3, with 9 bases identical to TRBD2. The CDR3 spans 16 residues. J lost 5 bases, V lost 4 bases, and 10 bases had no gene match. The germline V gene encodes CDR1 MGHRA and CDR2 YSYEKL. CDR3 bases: TGCGCCAGCAGCCTCGAAGAGGCGGGGGGGCGAGATACGCAGTATTTT. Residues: CASSLEEAGGRDTQYF.

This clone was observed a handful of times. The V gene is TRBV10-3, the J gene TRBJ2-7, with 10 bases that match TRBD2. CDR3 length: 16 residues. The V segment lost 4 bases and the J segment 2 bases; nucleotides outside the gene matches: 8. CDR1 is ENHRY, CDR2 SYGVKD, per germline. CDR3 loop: CAISVPLAGAAYEQYF. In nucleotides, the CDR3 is TGTGCCATCAGTGTTCCCCTAGCGGGGGCCGCCTACGAGCAGTACTTC.

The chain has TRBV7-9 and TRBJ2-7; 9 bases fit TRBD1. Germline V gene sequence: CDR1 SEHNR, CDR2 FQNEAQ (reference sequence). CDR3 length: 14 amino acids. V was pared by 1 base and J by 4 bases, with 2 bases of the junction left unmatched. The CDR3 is CASSLEDRGYEQYF. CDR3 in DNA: TGTGCCAGCAGCTTAGAGGACAGGGGTTACGAGCAGTACTTC.

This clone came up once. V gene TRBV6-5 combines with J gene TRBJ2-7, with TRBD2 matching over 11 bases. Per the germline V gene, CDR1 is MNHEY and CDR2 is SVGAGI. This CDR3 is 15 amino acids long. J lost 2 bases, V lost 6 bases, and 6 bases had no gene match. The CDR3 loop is CASSTLAGGTYEQYF. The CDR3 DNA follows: TGTGCCAGCAGCACGCTAGCGGGGGGTACCTACGAGCAGTACTTC.

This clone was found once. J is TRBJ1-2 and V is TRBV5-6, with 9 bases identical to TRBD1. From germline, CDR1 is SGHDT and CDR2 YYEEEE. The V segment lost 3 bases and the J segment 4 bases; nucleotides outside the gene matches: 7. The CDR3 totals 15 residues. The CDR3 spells CASSWTGAHVYGYTF. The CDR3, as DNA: TGTGCCAGCAGCTGGACAGGGGCCCATGTCTATGGCTACACCTTC.

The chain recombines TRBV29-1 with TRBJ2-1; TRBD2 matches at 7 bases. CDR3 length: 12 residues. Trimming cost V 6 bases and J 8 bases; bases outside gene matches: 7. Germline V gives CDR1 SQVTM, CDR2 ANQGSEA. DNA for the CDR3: TGCAGCGTGGGATGGGGGGGAGATGAGCAGTTCTTC. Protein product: CSVGWGGDEQFF.

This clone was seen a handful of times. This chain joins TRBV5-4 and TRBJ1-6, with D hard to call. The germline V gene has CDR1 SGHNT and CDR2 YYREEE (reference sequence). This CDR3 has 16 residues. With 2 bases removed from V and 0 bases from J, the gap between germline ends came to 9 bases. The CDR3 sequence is CASSFLGSSYNSPLHF. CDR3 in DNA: TGTGCCAGCAGCTTCTTGGGGAGCTCCTATAATTCACCCCTCCACTTT.

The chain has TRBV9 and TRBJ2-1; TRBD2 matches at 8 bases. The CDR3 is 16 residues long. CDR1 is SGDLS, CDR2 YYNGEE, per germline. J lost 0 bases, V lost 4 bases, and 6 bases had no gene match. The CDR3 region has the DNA TGTGCCAGCAGCAATCTCGGGGGGGCCTCCTACAATGAGCAGTTCTTC. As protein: CASSNLGGASYNEQFF.

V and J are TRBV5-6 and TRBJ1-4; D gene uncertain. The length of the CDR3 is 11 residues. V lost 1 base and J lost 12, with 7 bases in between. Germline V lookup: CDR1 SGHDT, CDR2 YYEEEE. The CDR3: CASSLQRELFF. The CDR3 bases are TGTGCCAGCAGCTTGCAACGGGAACTGTTTTTT.

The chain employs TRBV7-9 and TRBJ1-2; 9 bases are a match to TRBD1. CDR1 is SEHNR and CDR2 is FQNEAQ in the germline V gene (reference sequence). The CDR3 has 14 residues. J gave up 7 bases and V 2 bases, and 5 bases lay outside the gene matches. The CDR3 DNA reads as TGTGCCAGCAGCTTACCACAGGGGGCGGGTGGCTACACCTTC. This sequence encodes CASSLPQGAGGYTF.

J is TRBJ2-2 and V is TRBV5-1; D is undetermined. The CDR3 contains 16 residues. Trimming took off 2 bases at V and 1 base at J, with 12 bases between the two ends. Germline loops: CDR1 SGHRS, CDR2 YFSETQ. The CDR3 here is CASSFVTAKNTGELFF. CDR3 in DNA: TGCGCCAGCAGCTTTGTTACAGCAAAGAACACCGGGGAGCTGTTTTTT.

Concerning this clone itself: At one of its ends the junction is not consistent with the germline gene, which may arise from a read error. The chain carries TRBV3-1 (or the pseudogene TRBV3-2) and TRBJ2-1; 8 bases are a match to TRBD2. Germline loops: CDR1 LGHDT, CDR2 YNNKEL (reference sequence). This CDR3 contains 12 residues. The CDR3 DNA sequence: TGTGCCAGCAGCGCACGGACTAGCCGCCTGGTCTTC. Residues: CASSARTSRLVF.